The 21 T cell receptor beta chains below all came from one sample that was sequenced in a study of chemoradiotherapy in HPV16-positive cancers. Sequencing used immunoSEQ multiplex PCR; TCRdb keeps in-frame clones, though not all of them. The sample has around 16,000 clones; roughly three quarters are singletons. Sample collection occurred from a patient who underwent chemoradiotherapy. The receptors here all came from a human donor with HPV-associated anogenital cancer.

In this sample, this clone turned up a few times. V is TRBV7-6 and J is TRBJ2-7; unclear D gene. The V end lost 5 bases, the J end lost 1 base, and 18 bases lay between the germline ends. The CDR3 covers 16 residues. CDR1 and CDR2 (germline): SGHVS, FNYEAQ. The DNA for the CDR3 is TGTGCCAGCAGCCCTACTATCGGAGACGGTTCCTACGAGCAGTACTTC. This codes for CASSPTIGDGSYEQYF.

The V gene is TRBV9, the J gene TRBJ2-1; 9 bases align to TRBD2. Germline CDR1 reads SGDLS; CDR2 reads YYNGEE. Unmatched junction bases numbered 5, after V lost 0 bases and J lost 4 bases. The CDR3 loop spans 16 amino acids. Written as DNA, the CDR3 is TGTGCCAGCAGCGTAGGCTCGCGGGGGGGGTACAATGAGCAGTTCTTC. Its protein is CASSVGSRGGYNEQFF.

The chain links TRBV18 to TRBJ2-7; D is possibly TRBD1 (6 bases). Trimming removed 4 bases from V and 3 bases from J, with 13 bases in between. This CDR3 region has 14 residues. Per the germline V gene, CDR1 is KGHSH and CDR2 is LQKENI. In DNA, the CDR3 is TGTGCCAGCTCACGGGCAGGGGCTCTCTACGAGCAGTACTTC. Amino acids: CASSRAGALYEQYF.

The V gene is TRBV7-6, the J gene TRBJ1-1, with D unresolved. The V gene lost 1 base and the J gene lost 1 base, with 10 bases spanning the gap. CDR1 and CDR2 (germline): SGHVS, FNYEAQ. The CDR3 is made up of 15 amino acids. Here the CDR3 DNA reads TGTGCCAGCAGCTTAGGGTTGGGGTCGAACACTGAAGCTTTCTTT. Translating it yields CASSLGLGSNTEAFF.

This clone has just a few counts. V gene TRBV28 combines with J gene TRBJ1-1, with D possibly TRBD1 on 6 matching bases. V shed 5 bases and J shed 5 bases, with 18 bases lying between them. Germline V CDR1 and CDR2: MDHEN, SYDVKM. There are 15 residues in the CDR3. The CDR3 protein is CASSTPTGRRTEAFF. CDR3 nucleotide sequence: TGTGCCAGCAGTACCCCAACAGGGAGGAGGACTGAAGCTTTCTTT.

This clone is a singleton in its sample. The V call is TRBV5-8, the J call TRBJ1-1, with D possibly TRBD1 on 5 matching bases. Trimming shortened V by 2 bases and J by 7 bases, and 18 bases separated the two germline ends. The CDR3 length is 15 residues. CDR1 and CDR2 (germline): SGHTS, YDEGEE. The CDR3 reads CASSFPLTVRNEAFF. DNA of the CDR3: TGTGCCAGCAGCTTCCCGCTGACAGTCCGCAATGAAGCTTTCTTT.

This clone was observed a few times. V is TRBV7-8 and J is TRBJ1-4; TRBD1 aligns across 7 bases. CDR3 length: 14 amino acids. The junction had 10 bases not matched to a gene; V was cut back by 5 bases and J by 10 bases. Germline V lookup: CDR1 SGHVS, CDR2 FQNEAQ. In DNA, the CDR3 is TGTGCCAGCAGCAGCGACAGGGAAGGAGGAAAACTGTTTTTT. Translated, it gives CASSSDREGGKLFF.

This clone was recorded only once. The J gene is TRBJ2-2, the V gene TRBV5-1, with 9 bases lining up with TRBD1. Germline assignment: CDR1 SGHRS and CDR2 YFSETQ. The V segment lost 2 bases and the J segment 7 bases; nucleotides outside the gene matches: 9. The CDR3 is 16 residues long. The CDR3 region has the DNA TGCGCCAGCAGCTTACAGGGGGCTGATAACGGCGGGGAGCTGTTTTTT. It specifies CASSLQGADNGGELFF.

DNA for the CDR3: TGCGCCAGCAGCCAATCTACAGGGGGCTCGGGGACAGATACGCAGTATTTT. Its translation is CASSQSTGGSGTDTQYF. The chain recombines TRBV4-1 with TRBJ2-3; 9 positions agree with TRBD1. J lost 3 bases, V lost 2 bases, and 9 bases had no gene match. The CDR3 covers 17 residues. Germline assignment: CDR1 MGHRA and CDR2 YSYEKL.

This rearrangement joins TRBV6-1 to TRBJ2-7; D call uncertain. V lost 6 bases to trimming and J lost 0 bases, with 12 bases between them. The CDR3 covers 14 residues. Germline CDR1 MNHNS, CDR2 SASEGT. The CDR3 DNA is TGTGCCAGCAGGGGCGGAGCTCCCTCCTACGAGCAGTACTTC. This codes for CASRGGAPSYEQYF.

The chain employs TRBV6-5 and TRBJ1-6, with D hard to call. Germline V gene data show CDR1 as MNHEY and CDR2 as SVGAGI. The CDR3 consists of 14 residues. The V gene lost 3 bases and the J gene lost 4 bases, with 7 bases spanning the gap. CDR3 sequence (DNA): TGTGCCAGCAGTTATATACAGTATAATTCACCCCTCCACTTT. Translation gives CASSYIQYNSPLHF.

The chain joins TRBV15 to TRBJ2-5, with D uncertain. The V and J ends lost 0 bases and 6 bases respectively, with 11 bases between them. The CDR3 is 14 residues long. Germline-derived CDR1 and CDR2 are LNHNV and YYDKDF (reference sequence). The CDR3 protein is CATSRDGVGKTQYF. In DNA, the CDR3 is TGTGCCACCAGCAGAGATGGAGTAGGGAAGACCCAGTACTTC.

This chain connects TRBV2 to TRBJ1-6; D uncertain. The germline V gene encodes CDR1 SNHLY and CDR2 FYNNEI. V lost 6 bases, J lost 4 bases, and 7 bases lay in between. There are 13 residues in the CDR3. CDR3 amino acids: CASRAEYNSPLHF. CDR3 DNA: TGTGCCAGCAGAGCAGAGTATAATTCACCCCTCCACTTT.

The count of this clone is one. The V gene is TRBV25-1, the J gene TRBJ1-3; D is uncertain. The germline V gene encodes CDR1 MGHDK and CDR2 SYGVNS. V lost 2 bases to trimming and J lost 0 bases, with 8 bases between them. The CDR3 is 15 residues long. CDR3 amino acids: CASSELVSSGNTIYF. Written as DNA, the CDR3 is TGTGCCAGCAGTGAACTAGTCAGCTCTGGAAACACCATATATTTT.

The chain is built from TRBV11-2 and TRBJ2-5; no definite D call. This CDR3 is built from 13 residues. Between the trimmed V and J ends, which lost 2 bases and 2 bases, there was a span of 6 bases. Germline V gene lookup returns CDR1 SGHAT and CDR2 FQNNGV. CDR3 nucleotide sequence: TGTGCCAGCAGCTTAAGCCGACAAGAGACCCAGTACTTC. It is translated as CASSLSRQETQYF.

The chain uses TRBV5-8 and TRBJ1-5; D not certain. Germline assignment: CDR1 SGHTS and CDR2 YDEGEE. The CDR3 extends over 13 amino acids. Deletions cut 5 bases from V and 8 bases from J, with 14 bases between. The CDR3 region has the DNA TGTGCCAGCAGTTCGGATAGGCGGGAGCCCCAGCATTTT. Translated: CASSSDRREPQHF.

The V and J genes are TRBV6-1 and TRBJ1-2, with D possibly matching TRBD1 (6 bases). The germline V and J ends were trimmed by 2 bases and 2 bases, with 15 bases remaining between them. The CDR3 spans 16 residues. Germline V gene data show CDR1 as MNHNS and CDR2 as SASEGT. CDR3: CASSEPTGRRNYGYTF. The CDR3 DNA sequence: TGTGCCAGCAGTGAACCCACAGGGAGGAGGAACTATGGCTACACCTTC.

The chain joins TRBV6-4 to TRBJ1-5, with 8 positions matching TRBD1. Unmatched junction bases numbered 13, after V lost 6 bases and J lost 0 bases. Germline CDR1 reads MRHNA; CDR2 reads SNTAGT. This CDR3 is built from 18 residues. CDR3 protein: CASRRGQVTSNSNQPQHF. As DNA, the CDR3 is TGTGCCAGCAGGAGGGGACAGGTAACTTCGAATAGCAATCAGCCCCAGCATTTT.

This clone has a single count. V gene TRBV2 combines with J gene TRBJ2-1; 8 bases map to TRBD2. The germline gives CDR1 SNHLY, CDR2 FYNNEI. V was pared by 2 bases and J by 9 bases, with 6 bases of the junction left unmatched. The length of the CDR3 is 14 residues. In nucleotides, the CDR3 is TGTGCCAGCAGTGAAAGGTACACTAGCGGTGAGCAGTTCTTC. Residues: CASSERYTSGEQFF.

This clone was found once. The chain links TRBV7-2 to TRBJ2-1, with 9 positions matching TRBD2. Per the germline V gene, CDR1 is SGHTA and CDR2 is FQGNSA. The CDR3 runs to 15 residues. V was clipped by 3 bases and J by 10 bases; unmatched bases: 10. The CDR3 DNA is TGTGCCAGCAGCTTCCAGGGGCGGGGGGGACTCGAGCAGTTCTTC. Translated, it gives CASSFQGRGGLEQFF.

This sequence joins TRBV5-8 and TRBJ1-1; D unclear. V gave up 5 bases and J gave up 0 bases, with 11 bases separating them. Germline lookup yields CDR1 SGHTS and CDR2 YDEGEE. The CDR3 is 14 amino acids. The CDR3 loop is CASRYGIMNTEAFF. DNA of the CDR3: TGTGCCAGCAGATACGGTATCATGAACACTGAAGCTTTCTTT. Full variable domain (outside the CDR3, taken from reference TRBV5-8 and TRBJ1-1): EAGVTQSPTHLIKTRGQQATLRCSPISGHTSVYWYQQALGLGLQFLLWYDEGEERNRGNFPPRFSGRQFPNYSSELNVNALELEDSALYLCASRYGIMNTEAFFGQGTRLTVV.